This T cell receptor beta chain was sequenced in a study of T cell responses to AZD1222 COVID-19 vaccine. General study results and limits: Spike-wide coverage was observed for vaccine-associated CD4 TCRs, with dominant responses at 160-218 and 743-854. Spike-specific TCR breadth and depth both grew after two AZD1222 doses.

With respect to this clone: What it binds is not known.

Data came from immunoSEQ multiplex PCR; TCRdb stores just in-frame clones and leaves some out. The sample records 130,000 to 150,000 clones, around nine tenths being singletons. Germline CDR1 reads SGHNT; CDR2 reads YENEEA. The V and J ends lost 4 bases and 2 bases respectively, with 5 bases between them. The length of the CDR3 is 12 residues. The rearrangement uses TRBV11-3 and TRBJ1-1; D call uncertain. Sample: peripheral blood, taken on day 0 of AZD1222 vaccination. The TCR comes from an adult in good health. The CDR3 is CASSSRNTEAFF. CDR3 DNA: TGTGCCAGCAGCTCGAGAAACACTGAAGCTTTCTTT.